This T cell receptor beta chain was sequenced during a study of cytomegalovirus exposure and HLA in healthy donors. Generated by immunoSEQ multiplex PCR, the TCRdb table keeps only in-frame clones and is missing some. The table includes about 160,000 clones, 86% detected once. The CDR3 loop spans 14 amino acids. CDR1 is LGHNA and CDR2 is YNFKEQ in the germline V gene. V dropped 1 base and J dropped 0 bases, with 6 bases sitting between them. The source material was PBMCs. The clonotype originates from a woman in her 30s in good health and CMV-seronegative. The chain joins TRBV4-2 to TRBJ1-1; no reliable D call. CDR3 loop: CASSQALMNTEAFF. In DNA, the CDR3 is TGTGCCAGCAGCCAAGCCCTGATGAACACTGAAGCTTTCTTT.